This paragraph reports one T cell receptor beta chain. Its antigen is currently unknown. This specimen belongs to a study of T cell repertoires in cytomegalovirus infection. Study information: CMV infection and matching HLA type were both indicated by public TCR beta signatures.

TCRdb reprocessed the reads via MiXCR and lists one record per CDR3 protein. The sample lists 510,000 or so distinct CDR3 sequences; 26% were seen once. V lost 2 bases and J lost 5; bases outside the gene matches: 10. CDR3 length: 17 residues. The germline gives CDR1 MNHEY, CDR2 SMNVEV (reference sequence). Overall study findings and caveats: HLA-C-restricted, CMV-specific TCR beta clonotypes were dominant ex vivo. The cumulative frequency of public TCR beta families distinguished individuals who carried CMV together with the relevant HLA.

The sequencing sample was made of PBMCs. The V gene is TRBV27, the J gene TRBJ2-1; 9 nucleotides match TRBD1. This receptor was identified in a human donor in good health (CMV status not recorded). Some clones in this sample may be carry-over from other donors' samples. CDR3 in DNA: TGTGCCAGCAGTTTAAATGGTGTCCGACAGGGGGACAATGAGCAGTTCTTC. Translation: CASSLNGVRQGDNEQFF.